A selection of T cell receptor beta chains follows, all from one sample in a study of blood T cell repertoires in COVID-19. The assay was immunoSEQ multiplex PCR, and TCRdb's table has in-frame clones only and misses some. Here the sample spans about 94,000 clones, 80% being singletons. Sequencing was carried out using peripheral blood. The receptors come from a human donor in a cohort sampled during active COVID-19. Both conserved end residues are part of each CDR3. D genes are given only for firm matches. Size values are once, few and many counts, or a class for expanded clones, and some rows have none.

V gene	clone size	J gene	D gene	CDR3 DNA	CDR3 protein
TRBV10-2	-	TRBJ2-7	-	TGCGCCAGCAGTGAAAGAGGGTTGCTGTACGAGCAGTACTTC	CASSERGLLYEQYF
TRBV7-9	-	TRBJ1-1	-	TGTGCCAGCAGCTTTTCGGGCACTGAAGCTTTCTTT	CASSFSGTEAFF
TRBV19	-	TRBJ1-2	-	TGTGCCAGTAGGCATATGAGACTTCCTAACTATGGCTACACCTTC	CASRHMRLPNYGYTF
TRBV10-3	-	TRBJ2-3	TRBD2	TGTGCCATCAGTGAGTCGAGGAGCGGGAGTTTCGCGGATACGCAGTATTTT	CAISESRSGSFADTQYF
TRBV5-5	-	TRBJ1-4	-	TGTGCCAGCAGCGTTGCGGGGGCTAGGAATGAAAAACTGTTTTTT	CASSVAGARNEKLFF
TRBV4-2	-	TRBJ2-1	-	TGTGCCAGCAGCCAAGGGGGACTTTCCTACAATGAGCAGTTCTTC	CASSQGGLSYNEQFF
TRBV6-5	-	TRBJ2-3	TRBD2	TGTGCCAGCAGTTATTCGGGAGGGAGAGGAGATACGCAGTATTTT	CASSYSGGRGDTQYF
TRBV5-5	-	TRBJ2-7	-	TGTGCCAGCAGCTGGGGCCCGACGGCCTACGAGCAGTACTTC	CASSWGPTAYEQYF
TRBV5-1	-	TRBJ1-1	TRBD1	TGCGCCAGCAGCTCCATGGGACAGGGTGACACTGAAGCTTTCTTT	CASSSMGQGDTEAFF
TRBV7-6	-	TRBJ2-3	-	TGTGCCAGCAGTCGCTTCTCCAGACTATCCGAATCTAGCACAGATACGCAGTATTTT	CASSRFSRLSESSTDTQYF
TRBV5-8	-	TRBJ2-1	TRBD2	TGTGCCAGCAGCTTCAGCGGGAGTTTGAGCAATGAGCAGTTCTTC	CASSFSGSLSNEQFF
TRBV6-5	-	TRBJ2-7	TRBD2	TGTGCCAGCAGATTCAGGGCTAGCGGAGCCTACGAGCAGTACTTC	CASRFRASGAYEQYF
TRBV4-1	-	TRBJ2-3	TRBD2	TGCGCCAGCAGCCTCGGACTAGCGGGAGGAGTAGATACGCAGTATTTT	CASSLGLAGGVDTQYF
TRBV30	-	TRBJ2-5	-	TGTGCCTGGAATCAACAGCACCAAGAGACCCAGTACTTC	CAWNQQHQETQYF
TRBV6-5	-	TRBJ1-1	-	TGTGCCAGCAGTTATAGGGGGTGGGGAGGGGCTGAAGCTTTCTTT	CASSYRGWGGAEAFF
TRBV25-1	-	TRBJ2-1	-	TGTGCCAGCAGTCCGGGGGTTCGTTTTAGCTCCTACAATGAGCAGTTCTTC	CASSPGVRFSSYNEQFF
TRBV2	-	TRBJ2-7	TRBD1	TGTGCCAGCAGTGATACAGGGGACTACGAGCAGTACTTC	CASSDTGDYEQYF
TRBV2	-	TRBJ1-2	-	TGTGCCAGCAGCCCGACCGGGACTAACTATGGCTACACCTTC	CASSPTGTNYGYTF
TRBV19	-	TRBJ2-7	-	TGTGCCAGTACCCCGAGCGTTGGCAGCCGGGCCTACGAGCAGTACTTC	CASTPSVGSRAYEQYF
TRBV19	-	TRBJ2-7	TRBD1	TGTGCCAGTAGTCCGGGACAGGCTATCTACGAGCAGTACTTC	CASSPGQAIYEQYF
TRBV10-1	-	TRBJ2-7	-	TGCGCCAGCAGCTGGGCAGACGCCTACGAGCAGTACTTC	CASSWADAYEQYF
TRBV11-3	-	TRBJ1-3	-	TGTGCCAGCAGCTTGACATCTGGAAACACCATATATTTT	CASSLTSGNTIYF
TRBV20-1	-	TRBJ2-7	-	TGCAGTGCGATCCGCGAGAGCGAGCAGTACTTC	CSAIRESEQYF
TRBV11-2	few	TRBJ1-3	-	TGTGCCAGCAGCTCCACAGGGATCGGAAACACCATATATTTT	CASSSTGIGNTIYF
TRBV13	few	TRBJ2-7	TRBD1	TGTGCCAGCAGCCCGGGGACAGGGGCAAGGTACGAGCAGTACTTC	CASSPGTGARYEQYF
TRBV18	-	TRBJ1-1	-	TGTGCCAGCTCAACAGGGAGCACTGAAGCTTTCTTT	CASSTGSTEAFF
TRBV30	once	TRBJ1-2	TRBD1	TGTGCCTGGATCAGACAGGGGGCGAACTATGGCTACACCTTC	CAWIRQGANYGYTF
TRBV18	-	TRBJ2-7	TRBD1	TGTGCCAGCTCCCCGACCGGGACAGAACTTTACGAGCAGTACTTC	CASSPTGTELYEQYF
TRBV19	-	TRBJ1-5	TRBD1	TGTGCCAGTACCTTAGGACAGGGGAGGAATCAGCCCCAGCATTTT	CASTLGQGRNQPQHF
TRBV6-4	-	TRBJ2-1	TRBD2	TGTGCCAGCAGTGTGCTAGCGGCATCCTACAATGAGCAGTTCTTC	CASSVLAASYNEQFF
TRBV7-2	-	TRBJ2-5	TRBD2	TGTGCCAGCAGCTCGGGACTAGCGGGAGGGACGACCCAGTACTTC	CASSSGLAGGTTQYF
TRBV9	-	TRBJ2-7	-	TGTGCCAGCAGCGTAGGATCTGGGAGCGACTCCTACGAGCAGTACTTC	CASSVGSGSDSYEQYF
TRBV18	-	TRBJ1-1	TRBD1	TGTGCCAGCTCACCGGAACAGGGGCCCGAAACTGAAGCTTTCTTT	CASSPEQGPETEAFF
TRBV7-9	-	TRBJ1-2	-	TGTGCCAGCAGCTTTTCTTCAGGGAACTATGGCTACACCTTC	CASSFSSGNYGYTF
TRBV29-1	-	TRBJ2-1	TRBD1	TGCAGCGAGGACAGGGGTGGGAATGAGCAGTTCTTC	CSEDRGGNEQFF
TRBV19	-	TRBJ2-7	TRBD1	TGTGCCAGTAGTGAAACGGGACAGGGGACGCAGGAGCAGTACTTC	CASSETGQGTQEQYF
TRBV7-9	-	TRBJ1-1	-	TGTGCCAGCAGCCCCAGGGATAGCCGAACTGAAGCTTTCTTT	CASSPRDSRTEAFF
TRBV18	-	TRBJ2-7	TRBD2	TGTGCCAGCTCACCACCGGGACTAGCGGGAGGGCTGAATGGCTACGAGCAGTACTTC	CASSPPGLAGGLNGYEQYF
TRBV19	-	TRBJ2-1	TRBD2	TGTGCCAGTACCCGCCGGGAGGCTGGGGATGAGCAGTTCTTC	CASTRREAGDEQFF
TRBV21-1	-	TRBJ2-1	-	TGTGCCACTGCGGGACTAGGTCACAATGAGCAGTTCTTC	CATAGLGHNEQFF
TRBV5-3	-	TRBJ2-7	TRBD1	TGTGCCAGAAGCCTGGACAGGGGGGAAAACGAGCAGTACTTC	CARSLDRGENEQYF